Included here is one TCR beta chain sequence, with context. Its target is not known. These data belong to a study of CXCR3-negative and CXCR3-positive naive CD8 T cells. The study, taken as a whole, reports: CXCR3-positive naive cells had TRB CDR3s that were more hydrophobic than CXCR3-negative naive cells had. Naive cells that were CXCR3-negative or CXCR3-positive used TRBV-TRBJ genes alike, while memory cells diverged.

TRB cDNA was prepared as libraries by UMI-labeled 5' RACE. TCRdb re-called the 5' RACE reads and shows each CDR3 protein once, DNA omitted. This sample's table reports some 130,000 distinct CDR3 sequences. Germline CDR1 SQVTM, CDR2 ANQGSEA. This CDR3 is built from 17 residues. This receptor was obtained from a human donor in good health. Some clones in this sample may be carry-over from other donors' samples. Sample: naive CXCR3+ CD8+ T cells from blood. Subset meaning: CD45RO-CCR7+CD27+CD95- naive CD8+ T cells expressing CXCR3 (TNR3+). The chain combines TRBV29-1 with TRBJ1-2; TCRdb names TRBD1, which stays unverified in the absence of DNA. Here the CDR3 reads CSVGPGTGGSDNYGYTF.